These 29 T cell receptor beta chains share one sample of origin, sequenced in a study of T cell repertoires in ileal Crohn's disease. The time point: inflamed ileum from the surgical specimen. This table comes from immunoSEQ multiplex PCR, and its TCRdb copy is limited to in-frame clones, with some not included. The profile shows about 16,000 clones, approximately 92% of them singletons. The sample comprised ileal tissue. The receptors originated from an adult with Crohn's disease.

The rearrangement joins TRBV11-2 to TRBJ2-7; TRBD2 matches at 12 bases. The length of the CDR3 is 15 residues. The ends lost 5 bases at V and 4 bases at J; junction bases unmatched: 6. The germline V gene encodes CDR1 SGHAT and CDR2 FQNNGV. Here the CDR3 reads CASSPTSGGGYEQYF. As DNA, the CDR3 is TGTGCCAGCAGCCCGACTAGCGGGGGTGGTTACGAGCAGTACTTC. The full variable domain, in which reference TRBV11-2 and TRBJ2-7 provide the parts outside the CDR3, is EAGVAQSPRYKIIEKRQSVAFWCNPISGHATLYWYQQILGQGPKLLIQFQNNGVVDDSQLPKDRFSAERLKGVDSTLKIQPAKLEDSAVYLCASSPTSGGGYEQYFGPGTRLTVT.

This sequence joins TRBV28 and TRBJ2-7, with D uncertain. This CDR3 comprises 11 residues. Trimming stripped 7 bases from V and 6 bases from J, with 10 bases between. Germline values: CDR1 MDHEN, CDR2 SYDVKM. DNA for the CDR3: TGTGCCAGCACGCAACATAGCGAGCAGTACTTC. This translates into CASTQHSEQYF.

This chain joins TRBV6-1 and TRBJ2-7; D might be TRBD1 (6 bases). Germline V lookup: CDR1 MNHNS, CDR2 SASEGT. CDR3 size: 11 residues. V gave up 3 bases and J gave up 6 bases, with 6 bases separating them. The CDR3 region has the DNA TGTGCCAGCAGTGACAGGGGCGAGCAGTACTTC. Translated, it gives CASSDRGEQYF.

DNA of the CDR3: TGTGCCAGTAGTACAGACAGAAATCAGCCCCAGCATTTT. This gives the protein CASSTDRNQPQHF. The V gene is TRBV19, the J gene TRBJ1-5, with D maybe TRBD1 (5 bases). This CDR3 is built from 13 residues. The V end lost 4 bases, the J end lost 4 bases, and 8 bases lay between the germline ends. Germline CDR1 and CDR2: LNHDA and SQIVND (reference sequence).

This clone has a single count. The chain joins TRBV2 to TRBJ2-7; 9 nucleotides align to TRBD1. CDR1 and CDR2 from the germline V gene are SNHLY and FYNNEI. Trimming cost V 7 bases and J 3 bases; bases outside gene matches: 7. This CDR3 contains 14 residues. CDR3 in DNA: TGTGCCAGCACCCAACAGGGGGCGATCTACGAGCAGTACTTC. It translates to CASTQQGAIYEQYF.

CDR3 in DNA: TGTGCCAGCAGCGTAGGTGACAGCCTTAATTCACCCCTCCACTTT. Protein product: CASSVGDSLNSPLHF. The chain couples TRBV9 to TRBJ1-6, with D tentatively TRBD1 (5 bases). The CDR3 is 15 amino acids. Trimming stripped 0 bases from V and 6 bases from J, with 10 bases between. Germline V gives CDR1 SGDLS, CDR2 YYNGEE.

The chain uses TRBV10-2 and TRBJ2-7; D unclear. Trimming took 4 bases from V and 4 from J, leaving 8 bases between them. This CDR3 contains 12 residues. CDR1 WSHSY and CDR2 SAAADI come from the germline V gene. CDR3 nucleotides: TGCGCCAGCAGTGTACAGCCTTACGAGCAGTACTTC. Its translation: CASSVQPYEQYF.

This chain connects TRBV5-5 to TRBJ2-7; D not resolved. The CDR3 totals 14 residues. Germline CDR1 SGHKS, CDR2 YYEKEE (reference sequence). The ends were cut back, 0 bases at V and 2 bases at J, with 9 bases in the middle. CDR3 amino acids: CASSLGRRTYEQYF. The CDR3 DNA is TGTGCCAGCAGCTTGGGGCGCAGAACCTACGAGCAGTACTTC. Variable domain in full (rest from reference TRBV5-5 and TRBJ2-7): DAGVTQSPTHLIKTRGQQVTLRCSPISGHKSVSWYQQVLGQGPQFIFQYYEKEERGRGNFPDRFSARQFPNYSSELNVNALLLGDSALYLCASSLGRRTYEQYFGPGTRLTVT.

CDR3 DNA sequence: TGTGCCAGCAGCTCCGCGGGGGATTATAATTCACCCCTCCACTTT. Translating gives CASSSAGDYNSPLHF. The chain recombines TRBV5-4 with TRBJ1-6; a possible D gene is TRBD1 (5 bases). This CDR3 contains 15 residues. Trimming stripped 3 bases from V and 4 bases from J, with 11 bases between. From germline, CDR1 is SGHNT and CDR2 YYREEE (reference sequence).

The chain links TRBV7-2 to TRBJ1-4; possible D gene TRBD1, 5 bases. CDR3 size: 15 residues. Trimming removed 5 bases from V and 8 bases from J, with 18 bases in between. The V gene's germline CDR1 is SGHTA and CDR2 FQGNSA. The chain's CDR3 is CASSKGTLGGEKLFF. CDR3 bases: TGTGCCAGCAGCAAAGGGACCTTAGGAGGCGAAAAACTGTTTTTT. Full variable domain (rest looked up from reference TRBV7-2 and TRBJ1-4): GAGVSQSPSNKVTEKGKDVELRCDPISGHTALYWYRQSLGQGLEFLIYFQGNSAPDKSGLPSDRFSAERTGGSVSTLTIQRTQQEDSAVYLCASSKGTLGGEKLFFGSGTQLSVL.

This chain uses TRBV28 with TRBJ1-4, with D uncertain. Trimming shortened V by 6 bases and J by 5 bases, and 4 bases separated the two germline ends. CDR3 length: 11 amino acids. The germline CDR1 and CDR2 sequences are MDHEN and SYDVKM. CDR3 sequence reads: CASSLNEKLFF. The CDR3 DNA follows: TGTGCCAGCAGCCTCAATGAAAAACTGTTTTTT.

This chain uses TRBV2 with TRBJ2-3; 7 bases match TRBD2. Trimming cost V 8 bases and J 1 base; bases outside gene matches: 3. From germline, CDR1 is SNHLY and CDR2 FYNNEI. This CDR3 spans 13 amino acids. As DNA, the CDR3 is TGTGCCAGCCGGAGCGGGGGCACAGATACGCAGTATTTT. It yields the protein CASRSGGTDTQYF.

This clone was counted a single time. This sequence joins TRBV18 and TRBJ1-5; TRBD1 matches 10 bases. With 2 bases clipped from V and 3 bases from J, the junction kept 4 bases outside the gene matches. CDR3 length: 16 amino acids. The germline gives CDR1 KGHSH, CDR2 LQKENI. CDR3 DNA sequence: TGTGCCAGCTCACCAGGGACAGGGGCCTTCAATCAGCCCCAGCATTTT. Translation: CASSPGTGAFNQPQHF. Based on the CDR3 plus reference TRBV18 and TRBJ1-5, the full variable domain is NAGVMQNPRHLVRRRGQEARLRCSPMKGHSHVYWYRQLPEEGLKFMVYLQKENIIDESGMPKERFSAEFPKEGPSILRIQQVVRGDSAAYFCASSPGTGAFNQPQHFGDGTRLSIL.

The chain links TRBV9 to TRBJ2-2; D not resolved. Germline V gene data show CDR1 as SGDLS and CDR2 as YYNGEE. V was pared by 0 bases and J by 7 bases, with 4 bases between. The CDR3 length is 12 residues. The CDR3 DNA is TGTGCCAGCAGCGTAGGGGGCGGGGAGCTGTTTTTT. Translated, it gives CASSVGGGELFF.

This clone is a singleton in its sample. The chain recombines TRBV5-6 with TRBJ1-2; D is possibly TRBD1 (5 bases). The CDR3 contains 12 residues. Germline lookup yields CDR1 SGHDT and CDR2 YYEEEE. V was cut by 1 base and J by 9 bases, with 10 bases left in between. Written as DNA, the CDR3 is TGTGCCAGCAGCTTGCCCGAGGGGAGCTACACCTTC. The encoded protein is CASSLPEGSYTF.

The chain employs TRBV29-1 and TRBJ2-1, with 10 positions matching TRBD1. In germline, CDR1 is SQVTM, CDR2 ANQGSEA. The CDR3 contains 14 residues. Germline trimming cut 3 bases from V and 8 bases from J; bases unmatched to any gene: 7. The CDR3: CSVDRDRGTDEQFF. The DNA for the CDR3 is TGCAGCGTTGATAGGGACAGGGGCACGGATGAGCAGTTCTTC.

The J gene is TRBJ1-5, the V gene TRBV10-2; D is unresolved. The germline V gene has CDR1 WSHSY and CDR2 SAAADI. The V gene lost 0 bases and the J gene lost 2 bases, with 8 bases spanning the gap. This CDR3 is 15 amino acids long. For the CDR3, the DNA is TGCGCCAGCAGTGAGTCCTGGGAGCGCAATCAGCCCCAGCATTTT. This translates into CASSESWERNQPQHF.

CDR3 residues: CASRRDGGNTEAFF. The CDR3, as DNA: TGCGCCAGCAGGCGGGATGGGGGGAACACTGAAGCTTTCTTT. The chain recombines TRBV5-1 with TRBJ1-1; TRBD1 is a possible D gene (5 bases). Looked up from germline, CDR1 is SGHRS and CDR2 is YFSETQ. The CDR3 totals 14 residues. V dropped 5 bases and J dropped 1 base, with 12 bases sitting between them.

The genes are TRBV7-3 and TRBJ2-3; TRBD2 aligns across 10 bases. J gave up 0 bases and V 1 base, and 7 bases lay outside the gene matches. Germline CDR1 reads SGHTA; CDR2 reads FQGTGA. CDR3 length: 18 residues. In DNA, the CDR3 is TGTGCCAGCAGCTTAAGAAGCGGGGGGGCCGTTAGCACAGATACGCAGTATTTT. This codes for CASSLRSGGAVSTDTQYF.

The CDR3 here is CASSYRVDGGELFF. CDR3 coding DNA: TGTGCCAGCAGCTACAGGGTTGACGGCGGGGAGCTGTTTTTT. The chain employs TRBV6-6 and TRBJ2-2, with D possibly TRBD1 on 6 matching bases. Germline lookup yields CDR1 MNHNY and CDR2 SVGAGI (reference sequence). V was pared by 6 bases and J by 7 bases, with 15 bases between. This CDR3 contains 14 residues.

The chain recombines TRBV2 with TRBJ2-5, with D possibly being TRBD1 (6 bases). Germline CDR1 SNHLY, CDR2 FYNNEI. V gave up 4 bases and J gave up 5 bases, with 17 bases separating them. This CDR3 has 15 amino acids. The CDR3 reads CASSGQVMREETQYF. The CDR3 DNA follows: TGTGCCAGCAGTGGACAGGTTATGAGGGAGGAGACCCAGTACTTC.

The chain uses TRBV19 and TRBJ1-3; D is unclear. CDR3 length equals 15 residues. CDR1 is LNHDA and CDR2 is SQIVND in the germline V gene (reference sequence). Trimming pared 1 base from V and 3 bases from J, leaving 10 bases between. In DNA form, the CDR3 reads TGTGCCAGTAGTATAGGCGTCTCTGGTGGAAACACCATATATTTT. This codes for CASSIGVSGGNTIYF. The complete variable domain, with remaining parts taken from reference TRBV19 and TRBJ1-3, reads DGGITQSPKYLFRKEGQNVTLSCEQNLNHDAMYWYRQDPGQGLRLIYYSQIVNDFQKGDIAEGYSVSREKKESFPLTVTSAQKNPTAFYLCASSIGVSGGNTIYFGEGSWLTVV.

The J gene is TRBJ2-3, the V gene TRBV30, with TRBD2 as a possible D gene (7 bases). Germline CDR1 and CDR2: GTSNPN and SVGIG (reference sequence). The CDR3 length is 15 residues. V was cut by 2 bases and J by 5 bases, with 17 bases left in between. CDR3 in DNA: TGTGCCTGGAGTCGAGGGGGGGCCGATCTAGATACGCAGTATTTT. Amino acid sequence: CAWSRGGADLDTQYF.

This clone was observed a single time. The CDR3 sequence is CASSLRAWGLGETQYF. In DNA, the CDR3 is TGTGCCAGCAGCTTGCGCGCTTGGGGTCTTGGAGAGACGCAGTATTTT. The gene calls are TRBV5-4 and TRBJ2-3, with D unclear. The CDR3 totals 16 residues. Germline V gene data show CDR1 as SGHNT and CDR2 as YYREEE (reference sequence). V was pared by 1 base and J by 9 bases, with 21 bases between. The full variable domain, in which reference TRBV5-4 and TRBJ2-3 provide the parts outside the CDR3, is ETGVTQSPTHLIKTRGQQVTLRCSSQSGHNTVSWYQQALGQGPQFIFQYYREEENGRGNFPPRFSGLQFPNYSSELNVNALELDDSALYLCASSLRAWGLGETQYFGPGTRLTVL.

The V call is TRBV11-3, the J call TRBJ1-2; 7 nucleotides line up with TRBD1. V shed 5 bases and J 5 bases; nucleotides not matched to a gene: 8. The CDR3 consists of 14 residues. CDR1 and CDR2 (germline): SGHNT, YENEEA. CDR3 coding DNA: TGTGCCAGCAGCCGTTTGGACAGGCCTTATGGCTACACCTTC. Translation: CASSRLDRPYGYTF.

The V gene is TRBV7-6, the J gene TRBJ2-2; D remains unclear. The CDR3 length is 12 residues. V was cut by 5 bases and J by 4 bases, with 5 bases left in between. In germline, CDR1 is SGHVS, CDR2 FNYEAQ. DNA for the CDR3: TGTGCCAGCAGCCGTTTCACCGGGGAGCTGTTTTTT. Encoded protein: CASSRFTGELFF.

The CDR3, as DNA: TGTGCCAGCAGGGGGACTAGCGGGGTAATCACCGGGGAGCTGTTTTTT. Its protein is CASRGTSGVITGELFF. The chain recombines TRBV2 with TRBJ2-2; 13 nucleotides align to TRBD2. Germline V gene data show CDR1 as SNHLY and CDR2 as FYNNEI. The CDR3 has 16 amino acids. The trim removed 6 bases at V and 4 bases at J, leaving 5 bases unmatched. Based on the CDR3 plus reference TRBV2 and TRBJ2-2, the full variable domain is EPEVTQTPSHQVTQMGQEVILRCVPISNHLYFYWYRQILGQKVEFLVSFYNNEISEKSEIFDDQFSVERPDGSNFTLKIRSTKLEDSAMYFCASRGTSGVITGELFFGEGSRLTVL.

This chain uses TRBV9 with TRBJ1-3, with D unresolved. Germline lookup yields CDR1 SGDLS and CDR2 YYNGEE. The V end lost 0 bases, the J end lost 0 bases, and 16 bases lay between the germline ends. The CDR3 runs 18 residues. The CDR3 protein is CASSVVDSTRTSGNTIYF. The CDR3 region has the DNA TGTGCCAGCAGCGTAGTAGATAGTACTAGGACCTCTGGAAACACCATATATTTT.

CDR3 region: CASSYSDRANQETQYF. The CDR3 nucleotides are TGTGCCAGCAGCTACTCGGACAGGGCGAATCAAGAGACCCAGTACTTC. This chain connects TRBV5-8 to TRBJ2-5; TRBD1 agrees at 8 bases. Germline CDR1 SGHTS, CDR2 YDEGEE. The CDR3 has 16 residues. J gave up 2 bases and V 3 bases, and 9 bases lay outside the gene matches.